This entry features one TCR beta chain sequence. The antigen remains undetermined. Method: immunoSEQ multiplex PCR; TCRdb's copy keeps in-frame clones and lacks some. The sample has roughly 180,000 clones, 94% seen once. These data are taken from a study of T cell responses to AZD1222 COVID-19 vaccine. Study-level results: A reported finding is that nearly half of spike-specific TCRs target unmutated variant regions. Repertoire sampling was restricted to post-peak T cell response timepoints. At study baseline, merely over 5 AZD1222 recipients were seropositive. Along spike, vaccine-associated CD4 TCRs were found throughout, with dominance at 160-218 and 743-854.

Material: peripheral blood, obtained 28 days after the second AZD1222 dose. The clonotype was recovered from an adult who received the AZD1222 COVID-19 vaccine.

The CDR3 DNA follows: TGTGCCAGCAGTGAAAGCGGGAGCTCCTACAATGAGCAGTTCTTC. This gives the protein CASSESGSSYNEQFF. The V gene is TRBV25-1, the J gene TRBJ2-1, with 8 bases aligning to TRBD2. This CDR3 has 15 residues. Looked up from germline, CDR1 is MGHDK and CDR2 is SYGVNS. J gave up 0 bases and V 2 bases, and 0 bases lay outside the gene matches.